This T cell receptor (beta chain) was captured by sequencing in a study of T cells in Graves' hyperthyroidism and ophthalmopathy. Overall study findings and caveats: Ophthalmopathy was model-predicted a median about six months pre-onset. Most thyroid clonotypes expanded above 0.001 were also detected in blood. Ophthalmopathy and stable hyperthyroidism were told apart by a 13 V-J model.

Initially, at the first diagnosis of hyperthyroidism and before any ophthalmopathy symptoms, blood was sampled. This clonotype was counted at least ten times. Its target is not known. Amplified TCR beta CDR3 regions derived from RNA transcripts. The HTBI primer set served for first-round RT-PCR of the TCR CDR3. TCRdb reprocessed the multiplex PCR reads with MiXCR, giving one entry per CDR3 protein. This sample yields about 290,000 distinct CDR3 sequences, of which 15% are seen a single time; over 30% belongs to the top ten. Trimming at V came to 4 bases and at J to 4 bases, leaving 0 bases not matched to a gene. CDR1 and CDR2 from the germline V gene are MNHEY and SMNVEV (reference sequence). The CDR3 length is 13 residues.

Material for sequencing was blood. This clonotype was sampled from a woman aged 50 to 60 with Graves' hyperthyroidism that later progressed to Graves' ophthalmopathy. This chain connects TRBV27 to TRBJ1-1; 10 bases are a match to TRBD1. The DNA for the CDR3 is TGTGCCAGCAGTTGGACAGGGGGCACTGAAGCTTTCTTT. Translating gives CASSWTGGTEAFF.